The TCR beta chain described here comes from a study of T-cell reconstitution after alpha-beta-depleted transplantation in children (TCRdb year 2016). About the full investigation: Using TCR repertoire profiling, the study quantitatively followed how T-cell immune reconstitution unfolded in children after TCRalphabeta/CD19-depleted allogeneic hematopoietic cell transplantation.

As to this clonotype: The antigen it recognizes is unknown. No base quality information exists; no much larger clone differs at one position.

Libraries were made using PCR. The reads were generated on an Illumina HiSeq 2500. TCR libraries were prepared with molecular barcoding, using unique molecular identifiers to normalize TCRbeta repertoire quantification. TCRdb cleaned the public reads at Q25 with fastp, built clones with MiXCR and kept in-frame beta chains. CDR3 protein duplicates are merged, each entry listing the most common genes and DNA. The sample data list a few hundred thousand distinct CDR3 sequences, and around an eighth of these were observed just once. About 5% of the sample lies in the top ten. Sequencing used PBMCs from the stem cell graft donor, obtained from the stem cell graft. The receptor was isolated from a human donor who donated a stem cell graft to a child with combined immunodeficiency.

The CDR3 has the sequence CASSLAGDLYEQYF. The nucleotide sequence reads TGTGCCAGCAGCCTAGCGGGGGACCTCTACGAGCAGTACTTC. The rearranged chain carries TRBV11-3 and TRBJ2-7; 10 middle bases align to TRBD2. The germline V gene supplies CDR1 SGHNT and CDR2 YENEEA. Inclusive of the bounding cysteine and phenylalanine, the CDR3 is 14 residues long. Only CDR3 DNA is held: 42 bases, read in frame from base 1. The germline V and J ends show losses of 5 bases and 3 bases respectively, and no gene match explains 4 bases of the junction.